This T cell receptor (beta chain) was identified in a study of blood T cell repertoires in COVID-19. The method was immunoSEQ multiplex PCR; TCRdb's version includes in-frame clones alone and lacks a portion of them. This sample has 190,000 or so clones, with 86% found just once. Germline V CDR1 and CDR2: MNHEY, SMNVEV (reference sequence). V gave up 5 bases and J gave up 7 bases, with 17 bases separating them. CDR3 size: 14 residues. Sequencing was performed on PBMCs or T cells enriched from blood (not recorded which). This clonotype was sampled from a woman under 40 who had recovered from COVID-19. The V call is TRBV27, the J call TRBJ1-2; D is possibly TRBD1 (6 bases). This CDR3 is CASSPQGSSVGYTF. The CDR3 DNA is TGTGCCAGCAGTCCCCAGGGGTCGTCGGTTGGCTACACCTTC.